This T cell receptor beta chain was found in a study of blood T cell repertoires in COVID-19. At the level of the study: The samples span acute and convalescent COVID-19 from the United States, Italy and Spain. Sample material is recorded as cDNA or gDNA derived from T cells, B-cell-depleted T cells, or PBMCs.

Some clones are missing from TCRdb's copy, which holds only in-frame ones; the method was immunoSEQ multiplex PCR. In the table there are some 250,000 clones, just under 85% of which are singletons. All enrollees were roughly 18 to 95 years old and from about 25 US areas. This clone showed up just once. Germline V gene lookup returns CDR1 MDHEN and CDR2 SYDVKM. The CDR3 contains 13 residues. The ends were cut back, 9 bases at V and 7 bases at J, with 19 bases in the middle. The sample comprised PBMCs or T cells enriched from blood (not recorded which). The clonotype was recovered from a middle-aged man who had recovered from COVID-19. The genes are TRBV28 and TRBJ2-7, with a tentative D call TRBD2 (5 bases). This CDR3 is CASRGTLRGEQYF. The CDR3 bases are TGTGCCAGTCGCGGCACCCTACGGGGTGAGCAGTACTTC.